The 18 T cell receptor beta chains reported below all come from one sample, sequenced in a study of OX40 agonist ivuxolimab in advanced cancers. Profiling relied on immunoSEQ multiplex PCR, and the TCRdb table lists in-frame clones only, not all of them. In the table there are about 81,000 clones, about 92% of which are singletons. Sequenced here: CD4+ or CD8+ T cells sorted from blood, sampled in a trial of the OX40 agonist ivuxolimab. Source of these receptors: an adult with an advanced solid tumor such as melanoma, head and neck, liver or kidney cancer.

The gene calls are TRBV11-2 and TRBJ2-7; 13 nucleotides agree with TRBD2. The CDR3 runs to 15 residues. Germline V gene data show CDR1 as SGHAT and CDR2 as FQNNGV. After removal of 3 bases from V and 6 bases from J, the junction contained 5 bases not matched to a gene. CDR3 DNA sequence: TGTGCCAGCAGCTTTACTAGCGGGAGGGACCTCGAGCAGTACTTC. This encodes CASSFTSGRDLEQYF.

The CDR3 loop is CASSRGQGGYGYTF. CDR3 bases: TGTGCCAGCAGTCGGGGACAGGGCGGATATGGCTACACCTTC. The chain carries TRBV28 and TRBJ1-2; 9 bases are a match to TRBD1. The CDR3 spans 14 residues. V was clipped by 5 bases and J by 5 bases; unmatched bases: 6. Germline-derived CDR1 and CDR2 are MDHEN and SYDVKM.

The rearrangement joins TRBV15 to TRBJ2-7, with 11 nucleotides matching TRBD1. V lost 0 bases and J lost 3; bases outside the gene matches: 4. Germline V gene data show CDR1 as LNHNV and CDR2 as YYDKDF (reference sequence). This CDR3 is 16 amino acids long. For the CDR3, the DNA is TGTGCCACCAGCAGAGATGCAGGGACAGGGGGCTACGAGCAGTACTTC. It translates to CATSRDAGTGGYEQYF. Supplemented by reference TRBV15 and TRBJ2-7, the full variable domain reads DAMVIQNPRYQVTQFGKPVTLSCSQTLNHNVMYWYQQKSSQAPKLLFHYYDKDFNNEADTPDNFQSRRPNTSFCFLDIRSPGLGDTAMYLCATSRDAGTGGYEQYFGPGTRLTVT.

The V gene is TRBV19, the J gene TRBJ2-1; D may correspond to TRBD1 or TRBD2 (6 bases each). The length of the CDR3 is 15 residues. The germline V gene encodes CDR1 LNHDA and CDR2 SQIVND (reference sequence). The V and J ends lost 0 bases and 7 bases respectively, with 13 bases between them. CDR3 residues: CASSIDLGAGNEQFF. The CDR3 region has the DNA TGTGCCAGTAGTATAGATTTGGGGGCGGGGAATGAGCAGTTCTTC.

CDR3 DNA: TGTGCCAGCAGCCCACTAGCGGGGGGTACTTACGAGCAGTACTTC. Its protein is CASSPLAGGTYEQYF. The genes are TRBV9 and TRBJ2-7; 12 bases line up with TRBD2. The CDR3 covers 15 residues. Germline assignment: CDR1 SGDLS and CDR2 YYNGEE. J was trimmed by 4 bases and V by 4 bases; bases with no gene match: 6.

This clone was observed once. The genes are TRBV15 and TRBJ1-2; D might be TRBD1 (5 bases). The germline V gene has CDR1 LNHNV and CDR2 YYDKDF (reference sequence). This CDR3 has 13 residues. Between the trimmed V and J ends, which lost 1 base and 6 bases, there was a span of 9 bases. CDR3 in amino acids: CATSRGEGNGYTF. CDR3 nucleotides: TGTGCCACCAGCAGAGGAGAGGGGAATGGCTACACCTTC. The variable domain in full, completed from reference TRBV15 and TRBJ1-2, reads DAMVIQNPRYQVTQFGKPVTLSCSQTLNHNVMYWYQQKSSQAPKLLFHYYDKDFNNEADTPDNFQSRRPNTSFCFLDIRSPGLGDTAMYLCATSRGEGNGYTFGSGTRLTVV.

V gene TRBV5-6 combines with J gene TRBJ2-7; D gene unclear. Germline CDR1 and CDR2: SGHDT and YYEEEE. V lost 1 base to trimming and J lost 2 bases, with 10 bases between them. CDR3 size: 14 residues. Here the CDR3 reads CASSLWGATYEQYF. The CDR3 DNA sequence: TGTGCCAGCAGCTTGTGGGGTGCCACCTACGAGCAGTACTTC.

CDR3 in DNA: TGTGCCAGCGGGTACAATGAGCAGTTCTTC. Its protein product is CASGYNEQFF. The chain uses TRBV28 and TRBJ2-1; D gene ambiguous. In germline, CDR1 is MDHEN, CDR2 SYDVKM. V lost 8 bases and J lost 4, with 3 bases in between. This CDR3 spans 10 amino acids.

The rearrangement uses TRBV29-1 and TRBJ2-7; D perhaps matches TRBD2 (5 bases). Per the germline V gene, CDR1 is SQVTM and CDR2 is ANQGSEA. The length of the CDR3 is 14 residues. With 6 bases removed from V and 3 bases from J, the gap between germline ends came to 18 bases. CDR3 loop: CSVLVVGSGYEQYF. CDR3 bases: TGCAGCGTCCTTGTGGTGGGGAGCGGCTACGAGCAGTACTTC.

The rearrangement links TRBV10-3 to TRBJ2-5; D might be TRBD1 (5 bases). CDR1 and CDR2 (germline): ENHRY, SYGVKD. With 3 bases removed from V and 1 base from J, the gap between germline ends came to 6 bases. CDR3 size: 13 residues. CDR3 in DNA: TGTGCCATCAGTGACGACAGCCAAGAGACCCAGTACTTC. Amino acid sequence: CAISDDSQETQYF.

This chain uses TRBV27 with TRBJ2-3, with TRBD2 matching over 7 bases. Germline loops: CDR1 MNHEY, CDR2 SMNVEV (reference sequence). CDR3 length: 15 residues. With V trimmed by 5 bases and J by 7 bases, 12 bases remained unmatched. The CDR3 bases are TGTGCCAGCAGTCCGTGGACTAGTGACCGGAATACGCAGTATTTT. It encodes CASSPWTSDRNTQYF.

V is TRBV5-8 and J is TRBJ1-5; 12 positions match TRBD1. This CDR3 has 18 residues. CDR1 is SGHTS, CDR2 YDEGEE, per germline. V shed 3 bases and J 6 bases; nucleotides not matched to a gene: 13. The CDR3 loop reads CASSSLGDRGRYIQPQHF. The CDR3 bases are TGTGCCAGCAGCTCTCTAGGGGACAGGGGGCGTTATATTCAGCCCCAGCATTTT.

The chain carries TRBV7-9 and TRBJ2-1, with a tentative D call TRBD2 (5 bases). This CDR3 has 15 amino acids. With 6 bases removed from V and 6 bases from J, the gap between germline ends came to 18 bases. Germline V gene sequence: CDR1 SEHNR, CDR2 FQNEAQ (reference sequence). CDR3 DNA sequence: TGTGCCAGCAGTTACGAGGGAATACGTGCCAATGAGCAGTTCTTC. It is translated as CASSYEGIRANEQFF.

This CDR3 is CASSLGLGSISPQHF. DNA of the CDR3: TGTGCCAGCAGCTTAGGCTTGGGGTCCATATCGCCCCAGCATTTT. The rearrangement joins TRBV13 to TRBJ1-5; no reliable D call. V was clipped by 0 bases and J by 9 bases, with 15 bases between them. The CDR3 is made up of 15 amino acids. Germline V lookup: CDR1 PRHDT, CDR2 FYEKMQ (reference sequence).

The J gene is TRBJ1-1, the V gene TRBV4-1, with 7 bases matching TRBD1. V gave up 4 bases and J gave up 1 base; unmatched junction bases: 9. Germline-derived CDR1 and CDR2 are MGHRA and YSYEKL. The CDR3 is made up of 16 amino acids. The CDR3 bases are TGCGCCAGCAGCCCTCTAGGACAGGCCCCGAACACTGAAGCTTTCTTT. Its protein product is CASSPLGQAPNTEAFF.

This sequence joins TRBV4-1 and TRBJ2-7; TRBD2 matches 7 bases. Germline V gene lookup returns CDR1 MGHRA and CDR2 YSYEKL. Germline trimming cut 1 base from V and 4 bases from J; bases unmatched to any gene: 7. The CDR3 length is 15 residues. The CDR3: CASSQVWGGTYEQYF. The CDR3, as DNA: TGCGCCAGCAGCCAAGTGTGGGGGGGAACTTACGAGCAGTACTTC.

The chain combines TRBV5-6 with TRBJ2-7; D might be TRBD2 (5 bases). V was clipped by 5 bases and J by 5 bases, with 11 bases between them. Germline CDR1 reads SGHDT; CDR2 reads YYEEEE. The CDR3 loop spans 12 amino acids. CDR3 sequence reads: CASRLGVHEQYF. Written as DNA, the CDR3 is TGTGCCAGCAGACTCGGGGTCCACGAGCAGTACTTC.

The chain employs TRBV7-8 and TRBJ2-3; 11 positions match TRBD2. CDR1 is SGHVS and CDR2 is FQNEAQ in the germline V gene. The J segment lost 0 bases and the V segment lost 5 bases, leaving 7 bases of the junction unmatched. CDR3 length: 17 amino acids. For the CDR3, the DNA is TGTGCCAGCAGCATCCTAGCGGGGGGCGGGAGCACAGATACGCAGTATTTT. Residues: CASSILAGGGSTDTQYF.